Shown below are 5 T cell receptor beta chains from a single sample sequenced in a study of memory CD4+ T cells and cytomegalovirus serostatus (dated by TCRdb to between 2018 and 2020). A FACSAria II was used to sort memory CD4+ T cells, defined as single viable CD3+CD4+CD8-CD45RO+ cells. Library construction relied on the immunoSEQ multiplex PCR assay. Here the immuneACCESS table is served through TCRdb, limited to in-frame sequences with V and J called. Missing clones are a known gap in these copies; in checked studies unresolved V genes cover under half, and the rest lacks a known reason. The sample data list approximately 44,000 clones, and 76% of these were observed just once. Roughly 2% of the sample comes from the top ten. Sequencing input: memory CD4+ T cells from blood. The receptors derive from an adult in good health and CMV-seronegative.

This clone has only one observation. The rearrangement joins TRBV6-5 to TRBJ2-7; 13 bases are a match to TRBD2. This CDR3 has 16 residues. The germline gives CDR1 MNHEY, CDR2 SVGAGI. V shed 0 bases, J shed 3 bases, and the junction held 2 bases outside the gene matches. The CDR3 sequence: CASSYSTSGGIYEQYF. As DNA, the CDR3 is TGTGCCAGCAGTTACTCGACTAGCGGGGGGATCTACGAGCAGTACTTC.

The chain uses TRBV7-9 and TRBJ1-6; no definite D call. Trimming left V 5 bases short and J 6 bases short, with 17 bases between. The CDR3 is 16 amino acids. CDR1 is SEHNR, CDR2 FQNEAQ, per germline (reference sequence). In nucleotides, the CDR3 is TGTGCCAGCAGCCCGCGTACCGGGCTAGGTAATTCACCCCTCCACTTT. It specifies CASSPRTGLGNSPLHF. The complete variable domain, with remaining parts taken from reference TRBV7-9 and TRBJ1-6, reads DTGVSQNPRHKITKRGQNVTFRCDPISEHNRLYWYRQTLGQGPEFLTYFQNEAQLEKSRLLSDRFSAERPKGSFSTLEIQRTEQGDSAMYLCASSPRTGLGNSPLHFGNGTRLTVT.

A word on this clone: Different DNA sequences within this sample yield the same CDR3. V and J are TRBV6-5 and TRBJ2-1, with unresolved D. Trimming removed 4 bases from V and 10 bases from J, with 8 bases in between. The CDR3 runs to 11 residues. The germline CDR1 and CDR2 sequences are MNHEY and SVGAGI. In DNA form, the CDR3 reads TGTGCCAGCAGTTTCGGCGGCGAGCAGTTCTTC. This gives the protein CASSFGGEQFF.

The chain recombines TRBV10-3 with TRBJ2-7, with 8 bases fitting TRBD1. The V segment lost 3 bases and the J segment 5 bases; nucleotides outside the gene matches: 3. The CDR3 is made up of 13 amino acids. CDR1 ENHRY and CDR2 SYGVKD come from the germline V gene. For the CDR3, the DNA is TGTGCCATCAGTGACAGGGGGCTGGACGAGCAGTACTTC. Translation gives CAISDRGLDEQYF.

The rearrangement joins TRBV7-9 to TRBJ2-5, with D hard to call. The CDR3 loop spans 13 amino acids. Trimming removed 7 bases at V and 5 bases at J, with 14 bases between. Germline V gene lookup returns CDR1 SEHNR and CDR2 FQNEAQ (reference sequence). CDR3 residues: CASNRGSAETQYF. The CDR3 DNA reads TGTGCCAGCAACCGTGGGTCGGCGGAGACCCAGTACTTC.